This T cell receptor (beta chain) emerged from a study of tumor and adjacent non-tumor tissue in lung cancer. Across the study: Around 4.2 million productive TCRbeta reads were obtained per sample on average. Whole-study findings and limits: Tumor TCR diversity, when higher, was linked to shorter survival.

On this clonotype: The antigen is undetermined. Its ends do not fully match the called genes, so a read error is possible.

The library came from three nested PCR rounds adapted from ARM-PCR protocols. TCRdb re-called the multiplex PCR reads with MiXCR, one entry per CDR3 protein. The table records approximately 100,000 distinct CDR3 sequences, more than 70% of them present only once. This sample's RNA came from whole unsorted tissue. Germline V lookup: CDR1 DFQATT, CDR2 SNEGSKA (reference sequence). CDR3 length: 15 residues. The source is a woman aged 55-75 years with non-small cell lung cancer. The rearrangement links TRBV20-1 to TRBJ2-1, with 11 bases lining up with TRBD2. Sequencing was performed on lung tumor tissue. This CDR3 reads CSARSSGRGLGEQLF. The DNA for the CDR3 is TGCAGTGCTAGAAGTAGCGGGAGGGGTCTAGGTGAGCAGTTATTC.